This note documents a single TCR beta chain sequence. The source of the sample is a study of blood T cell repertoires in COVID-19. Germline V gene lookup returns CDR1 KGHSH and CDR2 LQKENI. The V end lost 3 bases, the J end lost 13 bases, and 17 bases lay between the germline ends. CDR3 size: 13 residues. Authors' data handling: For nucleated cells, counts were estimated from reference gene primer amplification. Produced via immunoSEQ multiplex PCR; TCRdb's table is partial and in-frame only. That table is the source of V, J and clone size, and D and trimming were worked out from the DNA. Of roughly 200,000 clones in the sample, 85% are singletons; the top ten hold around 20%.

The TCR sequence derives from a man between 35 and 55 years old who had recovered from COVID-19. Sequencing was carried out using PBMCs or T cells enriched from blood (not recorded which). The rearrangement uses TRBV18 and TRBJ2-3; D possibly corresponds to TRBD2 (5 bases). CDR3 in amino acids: CASSPESRGSEYF. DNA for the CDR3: TGTGCCAGCTCACCGGAGAGCCGAGGGTCGGAGTATTTT.